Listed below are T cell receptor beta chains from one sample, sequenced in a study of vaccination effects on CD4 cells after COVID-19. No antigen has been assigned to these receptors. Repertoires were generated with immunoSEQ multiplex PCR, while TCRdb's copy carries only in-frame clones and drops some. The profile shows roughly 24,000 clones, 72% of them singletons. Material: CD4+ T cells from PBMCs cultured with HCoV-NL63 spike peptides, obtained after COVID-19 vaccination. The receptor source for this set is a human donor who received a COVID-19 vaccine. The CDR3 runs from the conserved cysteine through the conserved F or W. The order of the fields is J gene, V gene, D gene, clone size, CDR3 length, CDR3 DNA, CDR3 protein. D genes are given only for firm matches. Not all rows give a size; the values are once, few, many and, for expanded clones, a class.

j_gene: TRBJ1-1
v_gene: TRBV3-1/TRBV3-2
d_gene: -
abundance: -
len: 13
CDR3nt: TGTGCCAGCAGCCGGACAGTGAACACTGAAGCTTTCTTT
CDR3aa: CASSRTVNTEAFF

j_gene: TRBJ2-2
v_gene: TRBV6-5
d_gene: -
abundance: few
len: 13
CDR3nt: TGTGCCAGCAGGCCTCGCAGGGCCGGGGAGCTGTTTTTT
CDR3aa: CASRPRRAGELFF

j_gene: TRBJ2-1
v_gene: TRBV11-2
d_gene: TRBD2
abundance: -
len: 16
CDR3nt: TGTGCCAGCAGCAACGTCGGACTAGCATCCCCGGGCGAGCAGTTCTTC
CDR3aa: CASSNVGLASPGEQFF

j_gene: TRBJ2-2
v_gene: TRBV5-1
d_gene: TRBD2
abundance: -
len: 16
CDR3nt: TGCGCCAGCAGGACCCCCGGGACTAGCAGCACCGGGGAGCTGTTTTTT
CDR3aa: CASRTPGTSSTGELFF

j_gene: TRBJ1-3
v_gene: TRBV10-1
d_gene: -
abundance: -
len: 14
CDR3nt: TGCGCCAGCACTATGGACAGATCTGGAAACACCATATATTTT
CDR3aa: CASTMDRSGNTIYF

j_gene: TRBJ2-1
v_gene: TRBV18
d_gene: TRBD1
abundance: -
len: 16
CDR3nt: TGTGCCAGCTCAGCGACAGGGGCCAGCCCTTACAATGAGCAGTTCTTC
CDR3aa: CASSATGASPYNEQFF

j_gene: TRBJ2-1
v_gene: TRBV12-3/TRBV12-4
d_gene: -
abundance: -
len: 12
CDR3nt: TGTGCCAGCAGTTCACTTCAGGGGAGCAAGTTCTTC
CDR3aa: CASSSLQGSKFF

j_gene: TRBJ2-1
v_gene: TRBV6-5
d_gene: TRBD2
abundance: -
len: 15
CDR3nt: TGTGCCAGCAGCGACGCGGGAGAAGGTGGCAATGAGCAGTTCTTC
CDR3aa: CASSDAGEGGNEQFF

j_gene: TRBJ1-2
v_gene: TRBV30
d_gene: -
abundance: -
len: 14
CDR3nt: TGTGCCTCAACCGGGACACATAATAACTATGGCTACACCTTC
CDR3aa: CASTGTHNNYGYTF

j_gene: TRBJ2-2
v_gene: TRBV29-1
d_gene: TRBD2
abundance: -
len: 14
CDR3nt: TGCAGCGCCCAGCTAGCGGGAAACACCGGGGAGCTGTTTTTT
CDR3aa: CSAQLAGNTGELFF

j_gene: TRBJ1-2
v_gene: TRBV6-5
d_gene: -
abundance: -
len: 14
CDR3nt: TGTGCCAGCAGTTACACGGGACCTAACTATGGCTACACCTTC
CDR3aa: CASSYTGPNYGYTF

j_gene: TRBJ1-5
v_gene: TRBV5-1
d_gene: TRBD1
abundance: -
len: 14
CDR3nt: TGCGCCAGCAAGGTCGGGACAGGGGCTCAGCCCCAGCATTTT
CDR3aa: CASKVGTGAQPQHF

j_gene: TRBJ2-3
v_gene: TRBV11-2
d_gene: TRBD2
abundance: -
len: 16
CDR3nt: TGTGCCAGCAGCTTACTTTCTAGCGGGAGGGCAGATACGCAGTATTTT
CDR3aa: CASSLLSSGRADTQYF

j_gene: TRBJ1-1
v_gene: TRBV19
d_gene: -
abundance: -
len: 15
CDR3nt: TGTGCCAGTAGTATGGCGCCGAGGGGATTAACTGAAGCTTTCTTT
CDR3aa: CASSMAPRGLTEAFF

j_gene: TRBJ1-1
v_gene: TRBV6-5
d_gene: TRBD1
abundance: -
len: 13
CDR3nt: TGTGCCAGCGAGACAGGGTCGAACACTGAAGCTTTCTTT
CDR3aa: CASETGSNTEAFF

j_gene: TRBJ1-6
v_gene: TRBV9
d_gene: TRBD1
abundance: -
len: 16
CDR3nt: TGTGCCAGCAGCGCCCAAGGACAGGGGGTTGTTTCACCCCTCCACTTT
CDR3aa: CASSAQGQGVVSPLHF

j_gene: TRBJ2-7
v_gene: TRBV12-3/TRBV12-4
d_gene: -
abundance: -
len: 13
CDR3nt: TGTGCCAGCAGTCCCCGGCCCAGCTACGAGCAGTACTTC
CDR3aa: CASSPRPSYEQYF